This T cell receptor (beta chain) derives from a study of graft-versus-host responses after intestinal transplantation. CDR1 and CDR2 from the germline V gene are SGHRS and YFSETQ. CDR3 length equals 15 residues. The V gene lost 0 bases and the J gene lost 4 bases, with 14 bases spanning the gap. Study-wide findings and caveats: When patients had graft-donor T cell macrochimerism, their allografts held high graft-versus-host to host-versus-graft clonal ratios. GvH clones were identified in recipient marrow, with some first appearing in ileum or blood. HvG clone declines early post-transplant were associated with peak circulating GvH levels.

The method was immunoSEQ multiplex PCR; TCRdb's version includes in-frame clones alone and lacks a portion of them. The table has fewer than 50,000 clones, approximately 84% seen once. A remark on this clone: Its specificity is unknown.

The V and J genes are TRBV5-1 and TRBJ2-7; D is perhaps TRBD1 (6 bases). Material: unstimulated CD4+ T cells sorted from spleen or lymph node cells, obtained before transplant. The receptor's source is a human donor who was the organ donor for an intestinal transplant. For the CDR3, the DNA is TGCGCCAGCAGCTTGGAGGGGACATCGGCTTACGAGCAGTACTTC. Translating it yields CASSLEGTSAYEQYF.